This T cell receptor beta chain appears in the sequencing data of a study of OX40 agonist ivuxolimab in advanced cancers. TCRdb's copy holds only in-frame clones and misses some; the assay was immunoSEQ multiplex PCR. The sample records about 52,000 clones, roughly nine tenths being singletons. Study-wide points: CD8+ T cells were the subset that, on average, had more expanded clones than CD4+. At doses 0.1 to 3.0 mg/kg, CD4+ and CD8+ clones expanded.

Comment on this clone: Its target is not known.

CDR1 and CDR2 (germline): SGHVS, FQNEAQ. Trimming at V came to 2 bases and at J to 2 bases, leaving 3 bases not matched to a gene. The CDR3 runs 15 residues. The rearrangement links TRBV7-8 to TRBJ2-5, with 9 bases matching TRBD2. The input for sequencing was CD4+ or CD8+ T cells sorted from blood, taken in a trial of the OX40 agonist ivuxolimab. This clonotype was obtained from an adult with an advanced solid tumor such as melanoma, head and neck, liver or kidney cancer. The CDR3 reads CASSLPSGMQETQYF. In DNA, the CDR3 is TGTGCCAGCAGCTTACCTAGCGGGATGCAAGAGACCCAGTACTTC.